The present T cell receptor (beta chain) was sequenced within a study of OX40 agonist ivuxolimab in advanced cancers. Study-wide context: Hepatocellular carcinoma, melanoma, renal cell or head and neck cancer affected the dose-escalation patients. Study-level points and caveats: At 0.1 to 3.0 mg/kg, CD4+ and CD8+ blood T cells expanded clonally by week 6. Partly responding patients at 0.1-3.0 mg/kg showed some of the smallest clonal expansion.

TCRdb's table, derived via immunoSEQ multiplex PCR, lists solely in-frame clones and lacks some. Among approximately 54,000 clones listed, 80% to 85% were seen once. The germline V gene has CDR1 LNHNV and CDR2 YYDKDF (reference sequence). V lost 5 bases and J 2 bases, leaving 16 bases between the germline ends. This CDR3 comprises 17 residues. About this clone itself: The antigen remains unidentified.

The chain recombines TRBV15 with TRBJ2-6; weak D call: TRBD2 (7 bases). This TCR was sampled from an adult with an advanced solid tumor such as melanoma, head and neck, liver or kidney cancer. The sequencing here drew on CD4+ or CD8+ T cells sorted from blood, taken in a trial of the OX40 agonist ivuxolimab. Here the CDR3 reads CATSRGDTEPGANVLTF. DNA for the CDR3: TGTGCCACCAGCCGGGGGGACACTGAACCTGGGGCCAACGTCCTGACTTTC.